This entry concerns a single T cell receptor beta chain. The CDR3 has 19 amino acids. Trimming cost V 0 bases and J 2 bases, with 20 bases left between them. Germline CDR1 and CDR2: LGHNA and YSLEER. This record belongs to a study of technical replicates of blood from several donors. Repertoires were generated with immunoSEQ multiplex PCR, while TCRdb's copy carries only in-frame clones and drops some. The sample carries 90,000 to 100,000 clones, about 95% recorded once. The V gene is TRBV4-3, the J gene TRBJ2-1; a possible D gene is TRBD1 (6 bases). Sequencing used T cells isolated from PBMCs. This clonotype was sampled from a human donor in good health. The CDR3 here is CASSQEFVGTNGPYNEQFF. The DNA for the CDR3 is TGCGCCAGCAGCCAAGAATTCGTCGGGACAAATGGGCCCTACAATGAGCAGTTCTTC.